The next 23 T cell receptor beta chains were all read from a single sample in a study of cytomegalovirus exposure and HLA in healthy donors. It was with 60 Vbeta and 13 Jbeta primers that the PCR ran. Generated by immunoSEQ multiplex PCR, the TCRdb table keeps only in-frame clones and is missing some. The sample lists 120,000 or so clones; roughly 78% were seen once. Sample: PBMCs. All receptors derive from a man aged 30 to 39 in good health and CMV-seropositive.

The rearrangement uses TRBV19 and TRBJ2-1; perhaps TRBD2 as D (7 bases). CDR3 length: 14 residues. The V end lost 3 bases, the J end lost 9 bases, and 15 bases lay between the germline ends. Germline V gene sequence: CDR1 LNHDA, CDR2 SQIVND (reference sequence). This chain's CDR3 is CASSIGGARFEQFF. The CDR3 DNA follows: TGTGCCAGTAGTATTGGGGGGGCGAGATTTGAGCAGTTCTTC.

The rearrangement uses TRBV5-1 and TRBJ2-5, with D possibly TRBD2 on 5 matching bases. CDR1 is SGHRS, CDR2 YFSETQ, per germline. The CDR3 covers 16 residues. Trimming removed 0 bases at V and 5 bases at J, with 17 bases between. CDR3 in DNA: TGCGCCAGCAGCTTGGCCGGGGAAGGCCCCGGGGAGACCCAGTACTTC. Residues: CASSLAGEGPGETQYF.

The V gene is TRBV9, the J gene TRBJ2-5; D may be TRBD2 (6 bases). CDR1 and CDR2 from the germline V gene are SGDLS and YYNGEE. Trimming took 3 bases from V and 2 from J, leaving 17 bases between them. This CDR3 has 16 residues. This CDR3 reads CASSASHGAGQETQYF. DNA of the CDR3: TGTGCCAGCAGCGCCTCCCACGGGGCGGGGCAAGAGACCCAGTACTTC.

V usage is TRBV13 and J usage is TRBJ2-1; D is unresolved. Trimming stripped 4 bases from V and 7 bases from J, with 5 bases between. Germline values: CDR1 PRHDT, CDR2 FYEKMQ (reference sequence). The CDR3 is 11 amino acids. This CDR3 reads CASSSLNEQFF. The CDR3 coding sequence is TGTGCCAGCAGCTCCCTGAATGAGCAGTTCTTC.

As to this clone: One end of the junction fails to match germline, which may point to a read error. The V and J genes are TRBV7-9 and TRBJ1-2; possibly TRBD1 for D (5 bases). This CDR3 contains 16 residues. Germline CDR1 SEHNR, CDR2 FQNEAQ (reference sequence). The CDR3 DNA sequence: TGTTCCAGCAGCTTCGGTAATTCCGGGGGGATCTATGGCTACACCTTC. It translates to CSSSFGNSGGIYGYTF.

V is TRBV5-4 and J is TRBJ1-2; the match to TRBD1 covers 9 bases. The CDR3 runs to 14 residues. CDR1 is SGHNT, CDR2 YYREEE, per germline (reference sequence). Trimming removed 0 bases from V and 7 bases from J; junction bases left unmatched: 4. The CDR3 protein is CASSLVGTGIGYTF. The CDR3 DNA reads as TGTGCCAGCAGCTTGGTAGGGACAGGGATTGGCTACACCTTC.

This clone appeared once. V usage is TRBV25-1 and J usage is TRBJ2-6, with D tentatively TRBD1 (6 bases). The V gene lost 6 bases and the J gene lost 0 bases, with 18 bases spanning the gap. This CDR3 is built from 18 residues. Germline V gives CDR1 MGHDK, CDR2 SYGVNS. This CDR3 reads CASSPLGQMFSGANVLTF. The CDR3, as DNA: TGTGCCAGCAGCCCCCTAGGACAGATGTTCTCTGGGGCCAACGTCCTGACTTTC.

The sample holds a few counts of this clone. The V gene is TRBV6-1, the J gene TRBJ2-2; 7 bases align to TRBD1. The CDR3 length is 15 residues. Losses at the gene ends were 0 bases for V and 4 bases for J; bases not matched to a gene: 2. Germline loops: CDR1 MNHNS, CDR2 SASEGT. The CDR3 spells CASSEAGGGTGELFF. The CDR3 DNA reads TGTGCCAGCAGTGAAGCAGGGGGCGGCACCGGGGAGCTGTTTTTT.

The J gene is TRBJ1-5, the V gene TRBV11-2; D call uncertain. This CDR3 has 13 amino acids. Germline V gene data show CDR1 as SGHAT and CDR2 as FQNNGV. The ends were cut back, 0 bases at V and 5 bases at J, with 5 bases in the middle. In DNA form, the CDR3 reads TGTGCCAGCAGCTTAGAGAGCTATCAGCCCCAGCATTTT. Encoded protein: CASSLESYQPQHF.

This clone was seen only a few times. This sequence joins TRBV15 and TRBJ2-1; 10 positions agree with TRBD1. The CDR3 has 15 amino acids. With V trimmed by 4 bases and J by 4 bases, 4 bases remained unmatched. Germline V lookup: CDR1 LNHNV, CDR2 YYDKDF (reference sequence). The CDR3 loop reads CATSTRTGGYNEQFF. DNA for the CDR3: TGTGCCACCAGCACCAGGACAGGGGGGTACAATGAGCAGTTCTTC. Based on the CDR3 plus reference TRBV15 and TRBJ2-1, the full variable domain is DAMVIQNPRYQVTQFGKPVTLSCSQTLNHNVMYWYQQKSSQAPKLLFHYYDKDFNNEADTPDNFQSRRPNTSFCFLDIRSPGLGDTAMYLCATSTRTGGYNEQFFGPGTRLTVL.

The chain has TRBV18 and TRBJ1-5, with unresolved D. Per germline, CDR1 KGHSH and CDR2 LQKENI. V was clipped by 6 bases and J by 0 bases, with 9 bases between them. This CDR3 contains 14 residues. The CDR3 coding sequence is TGTGCCAGCTCTCCCCAGATTAGCAATCAGCCCCAGCATTTT. Residues: CASSPQISNQPQHF.

As concerns this clone: A junction boundary mismatches the germline segment, possibly from a read error. The V gene is TRBV7-9, the J gene TRBJ1-2; D is unresolved. The CDR3 loop spans 12 amino acids. Per the germline V gene, CDR1 is SEHNR and CDR2 is FQNEAQ (reference sequence). The CDR3 region has the DNA TGTTCCAGCACCTCCTCCACCGGTTTCTACACCTTC. This gives the protein CSSTSSTGFYTF.

The chain employs TRBV19 and TRBJ2-1; 13 positions agree with TRBD2. The CDR3 runs 14 residues. CDR1 and CDR2 from the germline V gene are LNHDA and SQIVND (reference sequence). The V gene end was trimmed by 5 bases and the J gene end by 9 bases; junction bases not matched to a gene: 4. The CDR3 protein is CASSGLAGVGEQFF. For the CDR3, the DNA is TGTGCCAGTAGTGGACTAGCGGGGGTTGGTGAGCAGTTCTTC.

This chain joins TRBV5-1 and TRBJ2-5; D is ambiguous. With 0 bases removed from V and 3 bases from J, the gap between germline ends came to 6 bases. Germline V gene data show CDR1 as SGHRS and CDR2 as YFSETQ. This CDR3 spans 13 amino acids. CDR3 protein: CASSLGQEETQYF. DNA for the CDR3: TGCGCCAGCAGCTTGGGGCAGGAAGAGACCCAGTACTTC.

V and J are TRBV9 and TRBJ2-7; 8 bases align to TRBD2. Germline V gene data show CDR1 as SGDLS and CDR2 as YYNGEE. With 0 bases clipped from V and 3 bases from J, the junction kept 2 bases outside the gene matches. This CDR3 has 14 residues. CDR3 nucleotide sequence: TGTGCCAGCAGCGTAGGGGCGGGGGGCTACGAGCAGTACTTC. Translating it yields CASSVGAGGYEQYF.

This chain uses TRBV6-4 with TRBJ2-3; 9 positions match TRBD2. The CDR3 length is 15 residues. Per the germline V gene, CDR1 is MRHNA and CDR2 is SNTAGT. V was pared by 6 bases and J by 6 bases, with 10 bases of the junction left unmatched. Here the CDR3 reads CASRRERGARDTQYF. The CDR3 DNA follows: TGTGCCAGCAGGCGGGAGCGGGGGGCAAGGGATACGCAGTATTTT.

A word on this clone: The germline gene is not matched at one end of the junction; a read error may be the cause. This chain uses TRBV7-8 with TRBJ1-3; D is unclear. Germline loops: CDR1 SGHVS, CDR2 FQNEAQ. The CDR3 sequence is 15 residues long. The CDR3 DNA reads TGTGCCAACAGCGCTAAATTTAGCTCTGGAAACACCATATATTTT. Its protein product is CANSAKFSSGNTIYF. Combining the CDR3 with reference TRBV7-8 and TRBJ1-3 gives the whole variable domain GAGVSQSPRYKVAKRGQDVALRCDPISGHVSLFWYQQALGQGPEFLTYFQNEAQLDKSGLPSDRFFAERPEGSVSTLKIQRTQQEDSAVYLCANSAKFSSGNTIYFGEGSWLTVV.

The chain has TRBV2 and TRBJ2-6; D might be TRBD2 (6 bases). The germline gives CDR1 SNHLY, CDR2 FYNNEI. The ends were cut back, 4 bases at V and 1 base at J, with 11 bases in the middle. The CDR3 is made up of 16 amino acids. The CDR3 DNA reads as TGTGCCAGCAGTGGTGGAGGGACGTCTGGGGCCAACGTCCTGACTTTC. This translates into CASSGGGTSGANVLTF. The full variable domain, its missing parts supplied by reference TRBV2 and TRBJ2-6, is EPEVTQTPSHQVTQMGQEVILRCVPISNHLYFYWYRQILGQKVEFLVSFYNNEISEKSEIFDDQFSVERPDGSNFTLKIRSTKLEDSAMYFCASSGGGTSGANVLTFGAGSRLTVL.

This chain uses TRBV7-3 with TRBJ2-7; 10 bases are shared with TRBD1. The germline V gene encodes CDR1 SGHTA and CDR2 FQGTGA. V shed 4 bases and J 3 bases; nucleotides not matched to a gene: 6. The CDR3 has 15 amino acids. The CDR3 DNA follows: TGTGCCAGCAGCTCCTCCGGGACAGGGGTCTACGAGCAGTACTTC. Amino acids: CASSSSGTGVYEQYF.

This clone turned up a few times. The CDR3 DNA follows: TGCGCCAGCGGCCAGGCAGGGGCCTCCTACGAGCAGTACTTC. Translated: CASGQAGASYEQYF. The V call is TRBV5-1, the J call TRBJ2-7, with TRBD1 as a possible D gene (6 bases). This CDR3 is built from 14 residues. Trimming removed 7 bases from V and 0 bases from J, with 14 bases in between. The germline CDR1 and CDR2 sequences are SGHRS and YFSETQ.

The chain links TRBV6-1 to TRBJ2-7; 9 bases match TRBD2. The length of the CDR3 is 13 residues. Per germline, CDR1 MNHNS and CDR2 SASEGT. V was pared by 7 bases and J by 0 bases, with 1 base of the junction left unmatched. CDR3 sequence: CASKTSGSYEQYF. Written as DNA, the CDR3 is TGTGCCAGCAAGACTAGCGGCTCCTACGAGCAGTACTTC.

The V and J genes are TRBV21-1 and TRBJ1-5. TRBV21-1 corresponds to a pseudogene. This CDR3 spans 14 amino acids. Here the CDR3 reads CASTAGNSNQPQHF. The CDR3 coding sequence is TGTGCCAGCACGGCGGGAAATAGCAATCAGCCCCAGCATTTT.

This chain links TRBV12-5 with TRBJ1-1; no clear D. The CDR3 sequence is 14 residues long. Germline-derived CDR1 and CDR2 are LGHNT and FRNRAP. V lost 0 bases to trimming and J lost 1 base, with 6 bases between them. As DNA, the CDR3 is TGTGCTAGTGGTTTGGTAACAAGGAACACTGAAGCTTTCTTT. Translating it yields CASGLVTRNTEAFF.